The 2 T cell receptor beta chains presented below share a single source sample, sequenced in a study of cytomegalovirus exposure and HLA in healthy donors. In the PCR, 60 Vbeta and 13 Jbeta primers were used. Clones were sequenced by immunoSEQ multiplex PCR, and TCRdb holds only the in-frame ones, with some missing. The sample carries around 160,000 clones, over 70% recorded once. The material sequenced was PBMCs. The receptors were gathered from a male donor in good health and CMV-seropositive.

The V call is TRBV12-5, the J call TRBJ2-3, with 10 bases matching TRBD2. Germline V gene data show CDR1 as LGHNT and CDR2 as FRNRAP. The CDR3 runs 16 residues. Unmatched junction bases numbered 3, after V lost 1 base and J lost 2 bases. CDR3 sequence: CASGLERGGNTDTQYF. CDR3 nucleotides: TGTGCTAGTGGTTTGGAGCGGGGGGGAAACACAGATACGCAGTATTTT.

This chain joins TRBV10-2 and TRBJ2-7; the D gene is possibly TRBD1 (5 bases). The CDR3 has 12 residues. V lost 8 bases and J 1 base, leaving 9 bases between the germline ends. Per germline, CDR1 WSHSY and CDR2 SAAADI. The CDR3 nucleotides read TGCGCCAGCGCTAACAGGTCCTACGAGCAGTACTTC. The encoded protein is CASANRSYEQYF.